The 5 T cell receptor beta chains in this list originate from one sample, sequenced in a study of response to subunit inactivated influenza vaccine. TCRdb redid the calling of the RT-PCR reads with MiXCR, one entry per CDR3 protein. Among approximately 490,000 distinct CDR3 sequences listed, 6.5% to 8% were seen once. Material: PBMCs from blood, obtained less than 30 months after vaccination. These receptors all come from a man in his fifties or sixties who received an inactivated influenza vaccine.

V usage is TRBV5-1 and J usage is TRBJ1-2, with TRBD1 as a possible D gene (5 bases). The CDR3 covers 15 residues. Trimming took off 0 bases at V and 3 bases at J, with 12 bases between the two ends. Germline V gene sequence: CDR1 SGHRS, CDR2 YFSETQ. CDR3 in amino acids: CASSLANTGYYGYTF. CDR3 bases: TGCGCCAGCAGCTTGGCCAATACAGGTTACTATGGCTACACCTTC. Combining the CDR3 with reference TRBV5-1 and TRBJ1-2 gives the whole variable domain KAGVTQTPRYLIKTRGQQVTLSCSPISGHRSVSWYQQTPGQGLQFLFEYFSETQRNKGNFPGRFSGRQFSNSRSEMNVSTLELGDSALYLCASSLANTGYYGYTFGSGTRLTVV.

The rearrangement joins TRBV28 to TRBJ1-5; weak D call: TRBD1 (6 bases). Trimming stripped 8 bases from V and 4 bases from J, with 33 bases between. Germline V gene data show CDR1 as MDHEN and CDR2 as SYDVKM. This CDR3 is 20 amino acids long. CDR3 residues: CASRIAYWGLGGGINQPQHF. CDR3 bases: TGTGCCAGCCGCATAGCATATTGGGGGCTGGGGGGGGGCATAAATCAGCCCCAGCATTTT.

This clonotype turned up a few times. The V gene is TRBV20-1, the J gene TRBJ1-1; a weak D match, TRBD1 (5 bases). The CDR3 runs 13 residues. Trimming shortened V by 3 bases and J by 1 base, and 9 bases separated the two germline ends. Germline CDR1 and CDR2: DFQATT and SNEGSKA (reference sequence). CDR3 DNA sequence: TGCAGTGCTAGGGGCGGACAGAACACTGAAGCTTTCTTT. Its translation: CSARGGQNTEAFF.

This clonotype was seen repeatedly, ten times or more. This chain links TRBV20-1 with TRBJ2-7, with TRBD2 matching 10 bases. With 6 bases clipped from V and 3 bases from J, the junction kept 11 bases outside the gene matches. Germline CDR1 is DFQATT and CDR2 is SNEGSKA (reference sequence). There are 15 residues in the CDR3. The CDR3 sequence is CSAMGTSGTNYEQYF. The CDR3 DNA reads as TGCAGTGCGATGGGAACTAGCGGGACTAACTACGAGCAGTACTTC.

This clonotype was observed a few times. The chain couples TRBV9 to TRBJ1-4; D is ambiguous. From germline, CDR1 is SGDLS and CDR2 YYNGEE. V lost 0 bases and J 2 bases, leaving 11 bases between the germline ends. The CDR3 totals 16 residues. DNA for the CDR3: TGTGCCAGCAGCGTAGCTGGTACTGTGACTAATGAAAAACTGTTTTTT. It yields the protein CASSVAGTVTNEKLFF.